This T cell receptor beta chain was captured by sequencing in a study of T cell responses to AZD1222 COVID-19 vaccine (dated by TCRdb to about 2021). For the wider study: AZD1222 recipients with second doses at about 4 weeks or about 12 weeks were pooled, because spike-specific TCR depth and breadth did not differ between schedules. TCR sequencing covered fewer than 250 trial participants: nearly 210 given two doses of AZD1222 and about 26 given two doses of MenACWY control vaccine. Trial participants were enrolled by age into 18-55, 56-69 and 70-plus year subgroups, with 148, 28 and 57 TCR-sequenced participants respectively. What the authors observed across the whole study: After two AZD1222 doses, both the breadth and the depth of spike-specific TCRs were significantly higher than at day 0 and than in MenACWY recipients. The 56-69-year group was small, and its depth increase did not reach significance, likely because of low power. Nearly half of unique spike-specific TCRs reportedly recognized epitopes outside regions mutated in the B.1.351 and B.1.1.7 variants. Because no day 14 peak-response samples were available, the repertoires could be characterized only after the peak T cell response. Conclusions about previously exposed vaccinees are limited, since just six or seven AZD1222 recipients were seropositive for SARS-CoV-2 at baseline. Participants were mostly white British and included more females than males, and it was suggested by the authors that clonal diversity may have been underestimated. CD4 TCRs associated with the vaccine covered the entire spike protein, and the dominant responses were in regions 160-218 and 743-854.

The CDR3 regions of human TCRbeta chains were analyzed by immunosequencing. The study's processing was this. TCRs in the repertoires were matched against a reference library of SARS-CoV-2-specific TCRs that had been generated with the MIRA antigen-specificity platform. Breadth meant the fraction of unique TCRs that were SARS-CoV-2-associated, whereas depth meant the fraction of total T cells that were SARS-CoV-2-associated. Using the MIRA data, each spike-specific TCR was assigned both to the spike region to which the TCR was reactive and to a CD4 or CD8 class. Log10-transformed breadth and depth values were compared by one-way ANOVA with Sidak's multiple comparisons tests. TCRdb holds this immuneACCESS table with in-frame rearrangements only. Some clones are missing; in checked studies, unresolved V genes explain under half, and the rest has no known cause. For V, J and clone size, that table is used; D and trimming come from the DNA. Counted in this sample were about 120,000 clones; over 70% of them appeared once. Together, the top ten hold about 5.4% of the sample.

CDR1 LGHNA and CDR2 YSLEER were looked up in the germline V gene. V and J lose 0 bases and 8 bases, and a span of 7 bases separates them. The CDR3 goes from the cysteine to the phenylalanine over 13 residues. The entry retains the CDR3 DNA only, 39 bases that are in frame from base 1. Details on this clone: This receptor's antigen is unknown. Base quality data are lacking; no much larger clone is found one base away.

What this sample's time point label stands for: baseline before first vaccination. Vaccinee samples were obtained from the UK trials COV001 and COV002, which included a single-blind randomized controlled phase 2/3 trial of AZD1222 (ChAdOx1 nCoV-19) in healthy adults. For TCRbeta chain sequencing, PBMC samples were collected from trial participants at day 0 and at day 28 after the second dose. Recombination linked TRBV4-3 to TRBJ1-4, with the D gene not confidently named. The clonotype was recovered from an adult in good health. Source: peripheral blood, taken on day 0 of AZD1222 vaccination. The bases are TGCGCCAGCAGCCAAGAGGGAGGGGAAAAACTGTTTTTT. It specifies CASSQEGGEKLFF.